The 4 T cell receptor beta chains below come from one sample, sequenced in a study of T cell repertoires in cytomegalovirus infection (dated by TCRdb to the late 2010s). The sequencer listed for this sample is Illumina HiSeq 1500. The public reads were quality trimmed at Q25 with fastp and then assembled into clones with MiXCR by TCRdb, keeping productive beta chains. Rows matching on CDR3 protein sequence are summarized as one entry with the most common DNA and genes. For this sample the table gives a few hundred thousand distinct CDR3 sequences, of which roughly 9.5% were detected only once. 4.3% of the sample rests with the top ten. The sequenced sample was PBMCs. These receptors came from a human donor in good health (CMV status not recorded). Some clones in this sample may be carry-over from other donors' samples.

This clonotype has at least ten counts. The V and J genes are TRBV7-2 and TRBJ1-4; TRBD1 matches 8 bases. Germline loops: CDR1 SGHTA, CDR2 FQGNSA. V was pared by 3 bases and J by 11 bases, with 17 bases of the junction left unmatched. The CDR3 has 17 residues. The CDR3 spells CASSLPESGGAGGKLFF. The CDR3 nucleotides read TGTGCCAGCAGCTTGCCCGAGTCAGGGGGCGCAGGAGGCAAACTGTTTTTT.

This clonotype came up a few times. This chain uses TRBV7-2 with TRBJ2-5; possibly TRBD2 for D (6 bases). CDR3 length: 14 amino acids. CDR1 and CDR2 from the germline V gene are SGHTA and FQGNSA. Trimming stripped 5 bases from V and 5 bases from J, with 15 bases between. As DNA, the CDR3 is TGTGCCAGCAGCGACAAAACGGGGAGGGAGACCCAGTACTTC. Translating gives CASSDKTGRETQYF.

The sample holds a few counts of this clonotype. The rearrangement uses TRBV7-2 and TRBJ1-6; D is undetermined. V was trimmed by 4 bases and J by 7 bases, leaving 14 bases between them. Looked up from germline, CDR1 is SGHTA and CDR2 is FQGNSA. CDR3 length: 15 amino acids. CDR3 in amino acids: CASSSPTPWNSPLHF. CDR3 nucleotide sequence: TGTGCCAGCAGCTCGCCGACACCGTGGAATTCACCCCTCCACTTT.

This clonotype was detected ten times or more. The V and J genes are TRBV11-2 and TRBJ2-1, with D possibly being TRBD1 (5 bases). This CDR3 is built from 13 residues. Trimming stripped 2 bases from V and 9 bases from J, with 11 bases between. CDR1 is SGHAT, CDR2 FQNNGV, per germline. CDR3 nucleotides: TGTGCCAGCAGCTTAAGGCAGGGTGGTGAGCAGTTCTTC. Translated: CASSLRQGGEQFF.